The clone carrying this TCR beta chain has only one observation. Its matching antigen is unknown. The CDR3 runs to 15 residues. Germline loops: CDR1 SGHKS, CDR2 YYEKEE (reference sequence). V lost 5 bases to trimming and J lost 0 bases, with 9 bases between them. Produced via immunoSEQ multiplex PCR; TCRdb's table is partial and in-frame only. The sample carries around 110,000 clones, about nine tenths recorded once. These data belong to a study of OX40 agonist ivuxolimab in advanced cancers. Looking at the study overall: The mean age was approximately 60 years, ranging from roughly 23 to 79, with around four fifths of participants male.

Whole-study results and caveats: There was clonal expansion of CD4+ and CD8+ blood T cells by week 6 at 0.1 to 3.0 mg/kg.

The sequences come from CD4+ or CD8+ T cells sorted from blood, collected in a trial of the OX40 agonist ivuxolimab. The chain uses TRBV5-5 and TRBJ2-6; unclear D gene. The clonotype comes from an adult with an advanced solid tumor such as melanoma, head and neck, liver or kidney cancer. In nucleotides, the CDR3 is TGTGCCAGCAGACTAAGCATCTCTGGGGCCAACGTCCTGACTTTC. This translates into CASRLSISGANVLTF.